Below, 2 T cell receptor beta chains from the same sample are listed, as sequenced in a study of CD8+ T cells in alopecia areata. RNA was isolated and reverse transcribed to cDNA, the sequencing template. Generated by immunoSEQ multiplex PCR, the TCRdb table keeps only in-frame clones and is missing some. The repertoire has around 50,000 clones, around 97% of them found once; the top ten carry roughly 24%. The sample in question was CD8+ T cells sorted from blood, obtained at week 0. These receptors all come from a human donor with alopecia areata.

This clone has just one count. The chain combines TRBV29-1 with TRBJ2-2; no firm D call. The V end was cut by 7 bases, the J end by 6 bases, with 9 bases between. CDR3 length: 11 residues. The germline gives CDR1 SQVTM, CDR2 ANQGSEA. The CDR3 reads CSGRVAGELFF. In DNA, the CDR3 is TGCAGCGGCCGGGTCGCCGGGGAGCTGTTTTTT.

The chain employs TRBV6-5 and TRBJ1-5; no clear D gene. Trimming removed 6 bases at V and 7 bases at J, with 13 bases between. CDR1 and CDR2 (germline): MNHEY, SVGAGI. CDR3 size: 13 residues. In DNA, the CDR3 is TGTGCCAGCAGCCCCGTCGTTGGACAGCCCCAGCATTTT. Amino acid sequence: CASSPVVGQPQHF.